This entry is about one TCR beta chain. TCRdb re-derived calls from the PCR reads in MiXCR, one entry per CDR3 protein. This sample carries just over 15,000 distinct CDR3 sequences, around 50% of them seen once, and the ten largest clones take roughly 17%. The sample originates from a study of tumor-infiltrating lymphocytes in oesophageal squamous cell carcinoma. This CDR3 is 16 amino acids long. From germline, CDR1 is KGHDR and CDR2 SFDVKD. The clonotype originates from a male donor with esophageal squamous cell carcinoma. The material sequenced was esophageal tumor tissue. The chain has TRBV24-1 and TRBJ2-5; TRBD2 aligns across 7 bases. Judging by the DNA end, TRBJ2-1 fits better; the J call may be wrong. Written as DNA, the CDR3 is TGTGCCACCAGTGATCGGGGCGGGAGCAGGGTGAATGAGCAGTTCTTC. Its protein product is CATSDRGGSRVNEQFF.